Shown below are 26 T cell receptor beta chains from a single sample sequenced in a study of blood T cell repertoires in COVID-19. The table came from immunoSEQ multiplex PCR; TCRdb's copy has only in-frame clones and leaves some out. Among under 300,000 clones listed, approximately 86% were seen once. What was sequenced was peripheral blood. Source of these receptors: a woman in her seventies with active or convalescent COVID-19.

The rearrangement joins TRBV3-1 (or the pseudogene TRBV3-2) to TRBJ2-7; D gene uncertain. Germline CDR1 and CDR2: LGHDT and YNNKEL (reference sequence). This CDR3 is built from 11 residues. Trimming cost V 1 base and J 5 bases, with 3 bases left between them. The CDR3 nucleotides are TGTGCCAGCAGCCAAGTAGACGAGCAGTACTTC. Translation: CASSQVDEQYF.

The genes are TRBV2 and TRBJ2-1; 8 nucleotides match TRBD1. The CDR3 runs to 13 residues. V was pared by 7 bases and J by 5 bases, with 4 bases of the junction left unmatched. The germline gives CDR1 SNHLY, CDR2 FYNNEI. The DNA of the CDR3 is TGTGCCAGCAACTCGGACAGGGACAATGAGCAGTTCTTC. Amino acids: CASNSDRDNEQFF.

V usage is TRBV6-5 and J usage is TRBJ1-4, with D perhaps TRBD1 (5 bases). Trimming took off 11 bases at V and 4 bases at J, with 17 bases between the two ends. The CDR3 loop spans 14 amino acids. Germline V CDR1 and CDR2: MNHEY, SVGAGI. CDR3 residues: CASTELTINEKLFF. The DNA for the CDR3 is TGTGCCTCGACAGAGCTCACTATTAATGAAAAACTGTTTTTT.

The genes are TRBV12-3 or TRBV12-4 and TRBJ2-7; weak D call: TRBD1 (5 bases). The CDR3 spans 12 residues. V gave up 9 bases and J gave up 5 bases, with 14 bases separating them. CDR3 amino acids: CARKGYRDEQYF. CDR3 DNA sequence: TGTGCCAGGAAGGGGTATCGCGACGAGCAGTACTTC.

This clone was detected a few times. The chain joins TRBV10-1 to TRBJ2-1; perhaps TRBD2 as D (6 bases). CDR3 length: 13 amino acids. Between the trimmed V and J ends, which lost 7 bases and 6 bases, there was a span of 13 bases. Germline CDR1 WNHNN, CDR2 SYGVQD (reference sequence). The CDR3 DNA reads TGCGCCAGCATCGGTAGCGGCGGCAATGAGCAGTTCTTC. This translates into CASIGSGGNEQFF.

The chain combines TRBV6-2 or TRBV6-3 with TRBJ1-6, with 8 bases fitting TRBD1. J lost 1 base, V lost 2 bases, and 10 bases had no gene match. CDR1 is MNHEY and CDR2 is SVGEGT in the germline V gene. The CDR3 totals 19 residues. DNA for the CDR3: TGTGCCAGCAGTTACGTAATGGGACAGGTCGGATCCTATAATTCACCCCTCCACTTT. It yields the protein CASSYVMGQVGSYNSPLHF.

The V call is TRBV20-1, the J call TRBJ1-1, with unresolved D. Germline V gene sequence: CDR1 DFQATT, CDR2 SNEGSKA (reference sequence). V dropped 6 bases and J dropped 5 bases, with 10 bases sitting between them. The CDR3 extends over 11 amino acids. The CDR3 DNA reads as TGCAGTGCCCCGACTGATACTGAAGCTTTCTTT. It is translated as CSAPTDTEAFF.

As concerns this clone: Other nucleotide sequences in the sample specify the same CDR3. This chain uses TRBV4-3 with TRBJ1-2; 9 nucleotides line up with TRBD1. Trimming at V came to 0 bases and at J to 6 bases, leaving 2 bases not matched to a gene. This CDR3 spans 14 amino acids. Germline lookup yields CDR1 LGHNA and CDR2 YSLEER. The CDR3 coding sequence is TGCGCCAGCAGCCAAGAAGGGACAGGGCATGGCTACACCTTC. Residues: CASSQEGTGHGYTF.

In its sample, this clone was seen a few times. This sequence joins TRBV11-2 and TRBJ1-6; the D is unclear. Germline CDR1 SGHAT, CDR2 FQNNGV. This CDR3 region has 15 residues. The V end lost 1 base, the J end lost 7 bases, and 11 bases lay between the germline ends. The CDR3 protein is CASSLGHDRNSPLHF. The CDR3 DNA reads TGTGCCAGCAGCTTAGGTCACGATCGGAATTCACCCCTCCACTTT.

The rearrangement joins TRBV4-1 to TRBJ2-7; 10 bases fit TRBD1. The CDR3 extends over 17 amino acids. J lost 5 bases, V lost 3 bases, and 13 bases had no gene match. Germline V gene lookup returns CDR1 MGHRA and CDR2 YSYEKL. CDR3 nucleotides: TGCGCCAGCAGCCAGGGACAGGGGTCCTCTCCCTTCGACGAGCAGTACTTC. This sequence encodes CASSQGQGSSPFDEQYF.

The V call is TRBV18, the J call TRBJ1-1; D is ambiguous. Trimming took 3 bases from V and 6 from J, leaving 14 bases between them. Looked up from germline, CDR1 is KGHSH and CDR2 is LQKENI. There are 14 residues in the CDR3. CDR3 residues: CASSPPGNQAEAFF. The CDR3 bases are TGTGCCAGCTCACCTCCCGGGAATCAGGCTGAAGCTTTCTTT.

The V gene is TRBV18, the J gene TRBJ1-4; 7 bases map to TRBD1. Looked up from germline, CDR1 is KGHSH and CDR2 is LQKENI. J was trimmed by 6 bases and V by 2 bases; bases with no gene match: 3. There are 14 residues in the CDR3. CDR3 coding DNA: TGTGCCAGCTCACCAAAACAGGGGTATGAAAAACTGTTTTTT. Amino acid sequence: CASSPKQGYEKLFF. Full variable domain (rest looked up from reference TRBV18 and TRBJ1-4): NAGVMQNPRHLVRRRGQEARLRCSPMKGHSHVYWYRQLPEEGLKFMVYLQKENIIDESGMPKERFSAEFPKEGPSILRIQQVVRGDSAAYFCASSPKQGYEKLFFGSGTQLSVL.

A note on this clone: Other DNA sequences in this sample translate to the same CDR3. This chain links TRBV4-3 with TRBJ1-5; D perhaps matches TRBD1 (6 bases). Per the germline V gene, CDR1 is LGHNA and CDR2 is YSLEER. With 0 bases removed from V and 6 bases from J, the gap between germline ends came to 12 bases. The length of the CDR3 is 15 residues. CDR3 region: CASSQDGQGTQPQHF. For the CDR3, the DNA is TGCGCCAGCAGCCAAGATGGTCAGGGGACTCAGCCCCAGCATTTT.

This clone was detected only once. The chain links TRBV7-8 to TRBJ1-6, with D possibly being TRBD1 (5 bases). V was pared by 5 bases and J by 1 base, with 18 bases between. Germline V gene data show CDR1 as SGHVS and CDR2 as FQNEAQ. This CDR3 spans 18 amino acids. DNA of the CDR3: TGTGCCAGCAGCGAGTTTGGGGGGGGAGGGTCCTATAATTCACCCCTCCACTTT. Its translation is CASSEFGGGGSYNSPLHF.

With regard to this clone: One end of the junction does not line up with germline, which may come from a read error. This chain connects TRBV3-1 (or the pseudogene TRBV3-2) to TRBJ2-5; D remains unclear. The CDR3 runs 12 residues. The V gene's germline CDR1 is LGHDT and CDR2 YNNKEL (reference sequence). CDR3 DNA sequence: TGTGCCAGCAGCCCGAACCAGGAGACCCAGTACTTC. It codes for CASSPNQETQYF.

The rearrangement joins TRBV9 to TRBJ2-7; 8 bases fit TRBD1. This CDR3 is 14 amino acids long. The trim removed 0 bases at V and 7 bases at J, leaving 6 bases unmatched. CDR1 is SGDLS and CDR2 is YYNGEE in the germline V gene. CDR3 nucleotide sequence: TGTGCCAGCAGCGTAGGGCAGGGGGCGCGAGAGCAGTACTTC. Residues: CASSVGQGAREQYF.

The gene calls are TRBV10-1 and TRBJ2-1; D perhaps matches TRBD1 (6 bases). Looked up from germline, CDR1 is WNHNN and CDR2 is SYGVQD (reference sequence). Between the trimmed V and J ends, which lost 6 bases and 3 bases, there was a span of 9 bases. This CDR3 is built from 13 residues. This CDR3 reads CASSEGGYNEQFF. The CDR3 nucleotides are TGCGCCAGCAGCGAAGGGGGCTACAATGAGCAGTTCTTC.

The chain uses TRBV11-2 and TRBJ2-3; D not certain. CDR3 length equals 15 residues. The germline CDR1 and CDR2 sequences are SGHAT and FQNNGV. V was shortened by 5 bases and J by 0 bases, with 12 bases between the two germline ends. CDR3 region: CASSKLISSTDTQYF. For the CDR3, the DNA is TGTGCCAGCAGCAAGCTCATCTCTAGCACAGATACGCAGTATTTT.

The gene calls are TRBV7-9 and TRBJ1-1; the D is unclear. The CDR3 consists of 13 residues. Germline assignment: CDR1 SEHNR and CDR2 FQNEAQ (reference sequence). V lost 5 bases and J lost 5, with 12 bases in between. CDR3 nucleotide sequence: TGTGCCAGCAGCCCCGTCCCTTATACTGAAGCTTTCTTT. It codes for CASSPVPYTEAFF.

The rearrangement links TRBV19 to TRBJ1-5, with D unclear. This CDR3 is 13 amino acids long. From germline, CDR1 is LNHDA and CDR2 SQIVND (reference sequence). V was cut by 6 bases and J by 6 bases, with 12 bases left in between. CDR3 in amino acids: CASRRAALQPQHF. The DNA of the CDR3 is TGTGCCAGTAGGAGAGCGGCCCTTCAGCCCCAGCATTTT.

The chain links TRBV24-1 to TRBJ1-2; D unclear. V lost 1 base and J 6 bases, leaving 17 bases between the germline ends. The V gene's germline CDR1 is KGHDR and CDR2 SFDVKD. The CDR3 spans 16 residues. CDR3 region: CATSDFSARGTNGYTF. CDR3 DNA: TGTGCCACCAGTGATTTTTCGGCGCGGGGTACGAATGGCTACACCTTC.

J is TRBJ1-2 and V is TRBV9, with 10 positions matching TRBD1. The ends lost 3 bases at V and 8 bases at J; junction bases unmatched: 10. Germline CDR1 SGDLS, CDR2 YYNGEE. CDR3 length equals 15 residues. Written as DNA, the CDR3 is TGTGCCAGCAGCGCGGGGACAGGGGTAGGATGGGGCTACACCTTC. Translation: CASSAGTGVGWGYTF.

The chain employs TRBV7-2 and TRBJ1-6; D gene ambiguous. The CDR3 is 14 residues long. Germline V gives CDR1 SGHTA, CDR2 FQGNSA. The germline V and J ends were trimmed by 2 bases and 10 bases, with 12 bases remaining between them. CDR3 nucleotides: TGTGCCAGCAGCTTAATTCCAGGCAAATCACCCCTCCACTTT. Protein product: CASSLIPGKSPLHF. Variable domain in full (rest from reference TRBV7-2 and TRBJ1-6): GAGVSQSPSNKVTEKGKDVELRCDPISGHTALYWYRQSLGQGLEFLIYFQGNSAPDKSGLPSDRFSAERTGGSVSTLTIQRTQQEDSAVYLCASSLIPGKSPLHFGNGTRLTVT.

V gene TRBV6-5 combines with J gene TRBJ1-1; D remains ambiguous. Germline V gene sequence: CDR1 MNHEY, CDR2 SVGAGI. Trimming removed 8 bases at V and 1 base at J, with 11 bases between. The length of the CDR3 is 13 residues. CDR3 sequence (DNA): TGTGCCAGCTGCGAGACACAGAACACTGAAGCTTTCTTT. It specifies CASCETQNTEAFF.

The rearrangement uses TRBV5-5 and TRBJ1-5; a weak D match, TRBD1 (5 bases). The CDR3 runs to 17 residues. Per the germline V gene, CDR1 is SGHKS and CDR2 is YYEKEE (reference sequence). V gave up 0 bases and J gave up 0 bases, with 13 bases separating them. CDR3: CASSLGQGSYSNQPQHF. The CDR3 region has the DNA TGTGCCAGCAGCTTGGGGCAGGGATCTTATAGCAATCAGCCCCAGCATTTT.

This rearrangement joins TRBV29-1 to TRBJ2-5; perhaps TRBD2 as D (5 bases). The length of the CDR3 is 12 residues. Trimming left V 4 bases short and J 4 bases short, with 10 bases between. CDR1 is SQVTM and CDR2 is ANQGSEA in the germline V gene. As DNA, the CDR3 is TGCAGCGTTGGGGCGGGCCTAGAGACCCAGTACTTC. The encoded protein is CSVGAGLETQYF.